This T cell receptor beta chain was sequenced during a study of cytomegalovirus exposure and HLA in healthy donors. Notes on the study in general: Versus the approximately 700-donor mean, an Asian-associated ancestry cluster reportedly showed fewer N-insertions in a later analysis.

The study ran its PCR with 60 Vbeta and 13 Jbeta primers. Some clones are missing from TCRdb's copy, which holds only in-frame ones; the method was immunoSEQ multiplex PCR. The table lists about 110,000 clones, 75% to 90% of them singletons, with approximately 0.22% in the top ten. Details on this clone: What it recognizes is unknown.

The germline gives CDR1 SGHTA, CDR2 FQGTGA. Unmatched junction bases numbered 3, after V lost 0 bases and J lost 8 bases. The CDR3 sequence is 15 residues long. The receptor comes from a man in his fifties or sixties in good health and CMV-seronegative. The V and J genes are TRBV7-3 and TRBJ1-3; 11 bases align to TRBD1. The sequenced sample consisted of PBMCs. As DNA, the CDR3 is TGTGCCAGCAGCTTAACAGGACAGGGGGCAGACACCATATATTTT. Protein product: CASSLTGQGADTIYF.